The rows below give T cell receptor beta chains drawn from one sample of a study of blood T cell repertoires in COVID-19. Sequencing was performed with immunoSEQ multiplex PCR; in TCRdb, only in-frame clones are kept and a portion is missing. The table has about 45,000 clones, about 83% seen once. Sequenced material: peripheral blood. These receptor sequences come from a man older than 75 in a cohort sampled during active COVID-19. The CDR3 runs from the conserved cysteine through the conserved F or W.

cdr3_aa	v_call	j_call
CASSQGEGGETQYF	TRBV4-1	TRBJ2-5
CASSPPSISGTEAFF	TRBV18	TRBJ1-1
CASSPRQANYGYTF	TRBV7-6	TRBJ1-2
CASSLRQGGYEQYF	TRBV19	TRBJ2-7
CASRRTTSGVSYNEQFF	TRBV7-9	TRBJ2-1
CSATDSPGAFF	TRBV20-1	TRBJ1-1
CASRLSTSRTNTGELFF	TRBV2	TRBJ2-2
CASSQDVWLTGGSGANVLTF	TRBV4-1	TRBJ2-6
CASRRGGYEQYF	TRBV7-2	TRBJ2-7
CASSMRGGNTEAFF	TRBV19	TRBJ1-1